The entry below gives a single TCR beta chain sequence along with its context. This specimen belongs to a study of cytomegalovirus exposure and HLA in healthy donors. PCR involved 60 Vbeta and 13 Jbeta primers. Here immunoSEQ multiplex PCR was the method, and the copy in TCRdb shows in-frame clones only, minus some. Of about 200,000 clones detected, around 90% appear once; the ten largest clones hold approximately 1.5%. Specimen: PBMCs. This TCR came from a woman aged 18-29 years in good health and CMV-seronegative.

The CDR3 loop is CASRTTGRKYNEQFF. CDR3 in DNA: TGTGCCAGCAGGACGACAGGGAGAAAGTACAATGAGCAGTTCTTC. This chain connects TRBV6-1 to TRBJ2-1; 7 bases agree with TRBD1. The CDR3 sequence is 15 residues long. Germline V CDR1 and CDR2: MNHNS, SASEGT. V trimming: 6 bases; J trimming: 4 bases; junction bases outside the gene matches: 9.